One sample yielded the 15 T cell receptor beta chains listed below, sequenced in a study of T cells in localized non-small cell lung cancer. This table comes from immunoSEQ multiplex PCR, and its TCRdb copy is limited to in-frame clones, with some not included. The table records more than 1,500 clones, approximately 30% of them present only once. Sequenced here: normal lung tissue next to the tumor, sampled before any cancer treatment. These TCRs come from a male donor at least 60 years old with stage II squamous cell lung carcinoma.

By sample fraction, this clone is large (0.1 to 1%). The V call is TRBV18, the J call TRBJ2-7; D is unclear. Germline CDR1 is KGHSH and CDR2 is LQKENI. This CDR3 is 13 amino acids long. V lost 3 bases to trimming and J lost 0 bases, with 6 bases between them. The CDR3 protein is CASSPLPSYEQYF. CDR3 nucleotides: TGTGCCAGCTCACCGCTACCCTCCTACGAGCAGTACTTC.

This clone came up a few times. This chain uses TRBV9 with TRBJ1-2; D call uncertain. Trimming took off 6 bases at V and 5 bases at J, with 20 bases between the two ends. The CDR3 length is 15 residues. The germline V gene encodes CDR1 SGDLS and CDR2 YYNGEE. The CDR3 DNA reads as TGTGCCAGCACCGGAACCCTGGGGAGGGTTTATGGCTACACCTTC. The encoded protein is CASTGTLGRVYGYTF.

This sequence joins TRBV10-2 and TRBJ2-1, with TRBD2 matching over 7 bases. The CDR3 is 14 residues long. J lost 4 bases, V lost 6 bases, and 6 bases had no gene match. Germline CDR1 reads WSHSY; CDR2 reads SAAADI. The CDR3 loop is CASRASGPYNEQFF. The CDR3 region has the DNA TGCGCCAGCAGGGCTAGCGGACCATACAATGAGCAGTTCTTC.

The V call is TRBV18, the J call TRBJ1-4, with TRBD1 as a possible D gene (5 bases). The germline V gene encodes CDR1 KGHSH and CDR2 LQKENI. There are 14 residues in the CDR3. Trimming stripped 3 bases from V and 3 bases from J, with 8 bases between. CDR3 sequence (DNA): TGTGCCAGCTCACCGGGGCTGGCTAATGAAAAACTGTTTTTT. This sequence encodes CASSPGLANEKLFF. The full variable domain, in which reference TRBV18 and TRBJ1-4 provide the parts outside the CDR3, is NAGVMQNPRHLVRRRGQEARLRCSPMKGHSHVYWYRQLPEEGLKFMVYLQKENIIDESGMPKERFSAEFPKEGPSILRIQQVVRGDSAAYFCASSPGLANEKLFFGSGTQLSVL.

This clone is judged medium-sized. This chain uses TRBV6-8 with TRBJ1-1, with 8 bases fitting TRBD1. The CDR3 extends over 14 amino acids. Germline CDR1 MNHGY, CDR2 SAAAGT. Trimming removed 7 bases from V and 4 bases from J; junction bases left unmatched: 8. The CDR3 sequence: CASTPAGGITEAFF. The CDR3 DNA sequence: TGTGCCAGCACCCCAGCAGGGGGCATCACTGAAGCTTTCTTT.

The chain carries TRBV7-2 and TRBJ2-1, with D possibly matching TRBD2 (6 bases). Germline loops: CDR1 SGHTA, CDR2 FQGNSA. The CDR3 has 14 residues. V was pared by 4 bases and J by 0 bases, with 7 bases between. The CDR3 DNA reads TGTGCCAGCAGCTCGGGGGACTCCTACAATGAGCAGTTCTTC. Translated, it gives CASSSGDSYNEQFF.

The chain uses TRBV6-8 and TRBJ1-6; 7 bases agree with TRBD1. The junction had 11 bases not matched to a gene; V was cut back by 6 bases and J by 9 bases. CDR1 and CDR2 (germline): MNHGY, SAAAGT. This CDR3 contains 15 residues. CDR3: CASSPPETGSSPLHF. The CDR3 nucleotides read TGTGCCAGCAGCCCCCCGGAGACAGGGTCTTCACCCCTCCACTTT.

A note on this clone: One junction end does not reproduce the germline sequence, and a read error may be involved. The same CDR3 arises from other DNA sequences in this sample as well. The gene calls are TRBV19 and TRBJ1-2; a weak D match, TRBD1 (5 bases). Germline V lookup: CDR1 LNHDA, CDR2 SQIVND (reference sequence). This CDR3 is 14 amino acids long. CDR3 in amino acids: CASSWGGRGGGYTF. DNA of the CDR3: TGTGCCAGTAGTTGGGGTGGTAGGGGTGGCGGCTACACTTTC.

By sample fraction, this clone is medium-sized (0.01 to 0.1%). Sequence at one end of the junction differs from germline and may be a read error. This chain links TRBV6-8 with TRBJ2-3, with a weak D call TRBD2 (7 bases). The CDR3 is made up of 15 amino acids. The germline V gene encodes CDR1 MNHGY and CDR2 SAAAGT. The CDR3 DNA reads TGTGCCATCAGTGACTCCGGGGGGCCAACAGATACGCAGTATTTT. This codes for CAISDSGGPTDTQYF.

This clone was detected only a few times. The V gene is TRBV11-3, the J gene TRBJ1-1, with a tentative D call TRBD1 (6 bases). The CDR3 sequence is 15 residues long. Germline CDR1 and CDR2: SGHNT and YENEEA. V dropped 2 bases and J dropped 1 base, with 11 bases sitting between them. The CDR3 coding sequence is TGTGCCAGCAGCTTAAACAAAGGGGGGAACACTGAAGCTTTCTTT. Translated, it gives CASSLNKGGNTEAFF. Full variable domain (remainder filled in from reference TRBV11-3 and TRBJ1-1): EAGVVQSPRYKIIEKKQPVAFWCNPISGHNTLYWYLQNLGQGPELLIRYENEEAVDDSQLPKDRFSAERLKGVDSTLKIQPAELGDSAVYLCASSLNKGGNTEAFFGQGTRLTVV.

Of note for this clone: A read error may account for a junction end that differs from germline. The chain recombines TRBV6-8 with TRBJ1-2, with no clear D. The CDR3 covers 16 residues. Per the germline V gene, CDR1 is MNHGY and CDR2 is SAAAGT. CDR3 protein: CVSSSTSLGGYHGYTF. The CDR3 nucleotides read TGTGTCAGCAGTTCCACTTCATTAGGCGGATATCACGGCTACACCTTC.

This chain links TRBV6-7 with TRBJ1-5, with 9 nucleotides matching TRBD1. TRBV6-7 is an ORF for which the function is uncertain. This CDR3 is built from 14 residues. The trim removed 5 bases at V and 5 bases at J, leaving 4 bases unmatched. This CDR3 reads CASSEQGADQPQHF. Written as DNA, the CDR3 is TGTGCCAGCAGTGAACAGGGGGCAGATCAGCCCCAGCATTTT.

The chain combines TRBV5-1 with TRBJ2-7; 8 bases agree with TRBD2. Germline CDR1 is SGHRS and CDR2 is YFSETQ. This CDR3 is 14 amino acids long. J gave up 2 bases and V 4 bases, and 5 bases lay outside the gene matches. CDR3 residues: CASSPGGDAYEQYF. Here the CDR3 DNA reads TGCGCCAGCAGCCCGGGGGGGGACGCCTACGAGCAGTACTTC.

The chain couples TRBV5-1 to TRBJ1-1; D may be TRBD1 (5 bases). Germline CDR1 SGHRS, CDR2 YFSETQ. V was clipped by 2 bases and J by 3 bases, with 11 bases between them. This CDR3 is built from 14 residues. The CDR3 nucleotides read TGCGCCAGCAGCTTACAGATAGGGGACACTGAAGCTTTCTTT. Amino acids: CASSLQIGDTEAFF.

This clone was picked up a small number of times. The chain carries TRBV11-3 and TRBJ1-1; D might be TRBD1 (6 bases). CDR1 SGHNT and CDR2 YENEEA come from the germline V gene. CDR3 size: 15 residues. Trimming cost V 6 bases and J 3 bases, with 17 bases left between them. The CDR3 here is CASSGTWVGDTEAFF. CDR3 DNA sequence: TGTGCCAGCAGTGGGACATGGGTGGGCGACACTGAAGCTTTCTTT.